This T cell receptor beta chain was recovered during a study of T-cell memory formation after mild COVID-19. The CDR3 is 13 amino acids. Germline V gene data show CDR1 as MGHRA and CDR2 as YSYEKL. Deletions cut 1 base from V and 11 bases from J, with 9 bases between. From the 5' RACE reads, TCRdb called clonotypes with MiXCR, one entry per CDR3 protein. The sample shows more than 350,000 distinct CDR3 sequences, more than 20% of them seen only once. The chain employs TRBV4-1 and TRBJ1-6; D may be TRBD1 (5 bases). Sequencing input: PBMCs or a T cell subset sorted from them (not recorded which). The clonotype originates from an adult woman who had mild COVID-19 (a few samples of this study predate the infection). Cell type and time point are not known. CDR3 DNA sequence: TGCGCCAGCAGCCAAGGCCCAGGGCCACCCCTCCACTTT. Protein: CASSQGPGPPLHF.